This T cell receptor beta chain was retrieved from a study of blood T cell repertoires in COVID-19. About the research overall: From the United States, Italy and Spain came samples of acute and convalescent COVID-19.

The CDR3 contains 18 residues. Germline assignment: CDR1 KGHDR and CDR2 SFDVKD. V lost 2 bases and J lost 6; bases outside the gene matches: 11. The assay was immunoSEQ multiplex PCR, and TCRdb's table has in-frame clones only and misses some. The sample has 200,000 to 250,000 clones; under 90% are singletons. The receptor's source is a woman of 80 years or more with COVID-19, enrolled during active disease. The V call is TRBV24-1, the J call TRBJ2-2; 10 nucleotides agree with TRBD1. Sequencing was performed on peripheral blood. The CDR3 DNA follows: TGTGCCACCAGTGATTGGACAGGGGGGAGACAACGGGCCGGGGAGCTGTTTTTT. Residues: CATSDWTGGRQRAGELFF.